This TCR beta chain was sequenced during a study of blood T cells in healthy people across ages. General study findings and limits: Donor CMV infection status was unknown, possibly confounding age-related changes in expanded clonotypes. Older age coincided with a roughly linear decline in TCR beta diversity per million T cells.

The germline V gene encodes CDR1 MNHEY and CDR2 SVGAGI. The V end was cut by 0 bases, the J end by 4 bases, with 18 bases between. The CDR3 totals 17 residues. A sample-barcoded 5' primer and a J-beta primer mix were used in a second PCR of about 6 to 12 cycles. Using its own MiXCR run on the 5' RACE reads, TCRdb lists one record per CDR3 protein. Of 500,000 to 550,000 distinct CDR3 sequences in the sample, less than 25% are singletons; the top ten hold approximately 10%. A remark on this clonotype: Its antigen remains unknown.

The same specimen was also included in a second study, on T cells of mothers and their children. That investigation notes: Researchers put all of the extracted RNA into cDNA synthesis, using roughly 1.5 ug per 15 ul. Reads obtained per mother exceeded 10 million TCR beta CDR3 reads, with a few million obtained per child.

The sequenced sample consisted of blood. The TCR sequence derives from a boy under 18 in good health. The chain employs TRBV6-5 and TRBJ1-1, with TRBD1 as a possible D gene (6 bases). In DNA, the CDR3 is TGTGCCAGCAGTTACTCGAGGGGGGGCGCAAGGACCACTGAAGCTTTCTTT. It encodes CASSYSRGGARTTEAFF.